Listed below are T cell receptor beta chains from one sample, sequenced in a study of shared clonotypes between healthy human individuals. Sequencing used immunoSEQ multiplex PCR; TCRdb keeps in-frame clones, though not all of them. The sample consists of 700,000 or so clones, around 72% of them appearing once. The sequenced sample consisted of memory CD4+ T cells sorted from blood. Receptor source: a woman aged 30 to 39 in good health. Both conserved end residues are part of each CDR3. The D gene is left open where the match is weak. The listing skips clone size in some rows; elsewhere it reads once, few, many or a size class.

d_gene	abundance	v_gene	j_gene	len	CDR3aa	CDR3nt
-	-	TRBV10-3	TRBJ1-3	13	CAISLDSGNTIYF	TGTGCCATCAGCCTGGACAGTGGAAACACCATATATTTT
TRBD2	-	TRBV7-6	TRBJ2-1	18	CASSLVGTSGSWGNEQFF	TGTGCCAGCAGCTTAGTTGGGACTAGCGGGAGTTGGGGCAATGAGCAGTTCTTC
TRBD2	-	TRBV7-6	TRBJ2-2	15	CASSLGTTNTGELFF	TGTGCCAGCAGCTTGGGGACTACAAACACCGGGGAGCTGTTTTTT
-	-	TRBV2	TRBJ1-1	14	CASSEAWGGTEAFF	TGTGCCAGCAGTGAAGCCTGGGGGGGTACTGAAGCTTTCTTT
-	-	TRBV18	TRBJ1-5	14	CASSRLDGNQPQHF	TGTGCCAGCTCTCGGCTTGATGGCAATCAGCCCCAGCATTTT
TRBD2	few	TRBV5-1	TRBJ2-1	16	CASSLGITSGFAEQFF	TGCGCCAGCAGCCTCGGCATTACTAGCGGGTTCGCTGAGCAGTTCTTC
TRBD2	-	TRBV19	TRBJ2-7	17	CASSPPRASGRPYEQYF	TGTGCCAGTAGCCCCCCGAGAGCTAGCGGGAGGCCCTACGAGCAGTACTTC
TRBD1	-	TRBV28	TRBJ2-7	15	CASSRTGTGIGEQYF	TGTGCCAGCAGTCGAACCGGGACAGGGATAGGAGAGCAGTACTTC
TRBD1	-	TRBV28	TRBJ1-5	17	CASSLWGQGISNQPQHF	TGTGCCAGCAGTTTATGGGGACAGGGGATCAGCAATCAGCCCCAGCATTTT
-	once	TRBV5-1	TRBJ2-2	15	CASSSGDAWGGELFF	TGCGCCAGCAGTTCCGGCGACGCCTGGGGCGGGGAGCTGTTTTTT
-	-	TRBV2	TRBJ2-7	13	CASSVIISYEQYF	TGTGCCAGCAGTGTGATCATCTCCTACGAGCAGTACTTC
-	once	TRBV21-1	TRBJ2-1	17	CATKIDRARSSYNEQFF	TGTGCCACCAAGATCGACAGGGCGAGGAGCTCCTACAATGAGCAGTTCTTC
-	-	TRBV9	TRBJ2-1	15	CASSAGWVSYGEQFF	TGTGCCAGCAGCGCCGGTTGGGTTTCCTACGGAGAGCAGTTCTTC
-	-	TRBV7-9	TRBJ2-3	15	CASSSSAGWSDTQYF	TGTGCCAGCAGCTCTTCAGCGGGTTGGTCAGATACGCAGTATTTT
-	-	TRBV11-2	TRBJ2-7	15	CASSFRGETNYEQYF	TGTGCCAGCAGCTTTCGCGGGGAGACCAACTACGAGCAGTACTTC
-	-	TRBV27	TRBJ1-1	18	CASSLSNRRGAFRTEAFF	TGTGCCAGCAGTTTATCGAATCGGCGGGGGGCTTTTCGGACTGAAGCTTTCTTT
-	-	TRBV19	TRBJ1-1	14	CASSRGVGDTEAFF	TGTGCCAGTAGTAGGGGGGTCGGGGACACTGAAGCTTTCTTT
-	-	TRBV10-2	TRBJ2-7	18	CASSESGLEVAGNHEQYF	TGCGCCAGCAGTGAGTCCGGGTTAGAGGTGGCGGGAAATCACGAGCAGTACTTC
TRBD1	-	TRBV6-5	TRBJ1-1	14	CASSYDRGQTEAFF	TGTGCCAGCAGTTACGACAGGGGGCAGACTGAAGCTTTCTTT
-	-	TRBV7-2	TRBJ2-7	14	CASSTYSSTYEQYF	TGTGCCAGCAGCACTTACTCGTCCACCTACGAGCAGTACTTC
-	-	TRBV29-1	TRBJ2-1	13	CSSDLSSYNEQFF	TGCAGCTCGGACCTGAGCTCCTACAATGAGCAGTTCTTC
-	-	TRBV7-7	TRBJ2-1	15	CASSLERESWDEQFF	TGTGCCAGCAGCTTAGAGAGGGAGTCGTGGGATGAGCAGTTCTTC
-	many	TRBV7-9	TRBJ1-4	15	CASSWGVGGNEKLFF	TGTGCCAGCAGCTGGGGGGTCGGAGGTAATGAAAAACTGTTTTTT
TRBD1	once	TRBV10-3	TRBJ2-1	16	CAISEFQQGARNEQFF	TGTGCCATCAGTGAATTTCAACAGGGGGCTAGGAATGAGCAGTTCTTC
-	-	TRBV15	TRBJ1-5	17	CATSRERASDFNQPQHF	TGTGCCACCAGCAGAGAGAGGGCCAGTGACTTCAATCAGCCCCAGCATTTT
-	-	TRBV2	TRBJ2-7	12	CASSYSPYEQYF	TGTGCCAGCAGCTACTCCCCCTACGAGCAGTACTTC
-	-	TRBV19	TRBJ1-6	15	CASSTTGTDNSPLHF	TGTGCCAGTAGTACAACCGGGACGGATAATTCACCCCTCCACTTT
-	-	TRBV2	TRBJ2-3	14	CASSETEPPQTQYF	TGTGCCAGCAGTGAGACAGAACCCCCCCAGACGCAGTATTTT
-	few	TRBV30	TRBJ1-1	16	CAWSPYRGAENTEAFF	TGTGCCTGGAGCCCCTACAGAGGAGCGGAGAACACTGAAGCTTTCTTT
-	-	TRBV5-1	TRBJ1-3	15	CASSRDGGSGNTIYF	TGCGCCAGCAGCCGGGACGGTGGCTCTGGAAACACCATATATTTT
TRBD1	few	TRBV5-1	TRBJ2-7	13	CASSFRDRSKQYF	TGCGCCAGCAGCTTCCGGGACAGGTCTAAGCAGTACTTC
-	-	TRBV7-2	TRBJ1-5	13	CASSLGFNQPQHF	TGTGCCAGCAGCCTTGGATTTAATCAGCCCCAGCATTTT
TRBD1	-	TRBV6-5	TRBJ1-3	15	CASMGQGISGNTIYF	TGTGCCAGCATGGGACAGGGAATCTCTGGAAACACCATATATTTT
-	-	TRBV5-8	TRBJ2-6	15	CASSFTGSGANVLTF	TGTGCCAGCAGCTTCACAGGATCCGGGGCCAACGTCCTGACTTTC
-	few	TRBV7-9	TRBJ1-4	14	CASSPRRDNEKLFF	TGTGCCAGCAGCCCCAGGCGGGATAATGAAAAACTGTTTTTT
-	-	TRBV21-1	TRBJ2-5	18	CASSRPGTSGKTGETQYF	TGTGCCAGCAGCCGACCTGGGACGAGCGGGAAAACTGGAGAGACCCAGTACTTC
TRBD2	-	TRBV30	TRBJ2-1	20	CAWSVLGASGRFSSYNEQFF	TGTGCCTGGAGTGTACTAGGAGCTAGCGGGAGGTTTAGCTCCTACAATGAGCAGTTCTTC
-	-	TRBV6-5	TRBJ1-5	13	CASSYVRDQPQHF	TGTGCCAGCAGTTATGTCAGGGATCAGCCCCAGCATTTT
-	once	TRBV6-4	TRBJ2-2	15	CASSGGVVYTGELFF	TGTGCCAGCAGTGGGGGCGTCGTTTACACCGGGGAGCTGTTTTTT
TRBD2	-	TRBV18	TRBJ2-3	15	CASSPGGGVTDTQYF	TGTGCCAGCTCACCAGGCGGGGGTGTCACAGATACGCAGTATTTT
TRBD1	-	TRBV28	TRBJ2-3	14	CASSRDRFTDTQYF	TGTGCCAGCAGCCGGGACAGGTTCACAGATACGCAGTATTTT
-	-	TRBV7-6	TRBJ1-1	13	CASSYTGNTEAFF	TGTGCCAGCAGCTATACAGGGAACACTGAAGCTTTCTTT
-	-	TRBV28	TRBJ2-7	13	CASTPKITYEQYF	TGTGCCAGCACCCCAAAAATAACCTACGAGCAGTACTTC
TRBD1	-	TRBV6-5	TRBJ1-6	15	CASRSRQGRNSPLHF	TGTGCCAGCAGGAGCCGACAGGGACGAAATTCACCCCTCCACTTT
-	-	TRBV18	TRBJ1-3	14	CASSPYQSGNTIYF	TGTGCCAGCTCACCCTATCAATCTGGAAACACCATATATTTT